The present T cell receptor (beta chain) was sequenced within a study of regulatory T cells in long-lasting Graves disease. V lost 5 bases and J 5 bases, leaving 21 bases between the germline ends. The CDR3 loop spans 15 amino acids. Germline V CDR1 and CDR2: GTSNPN, SVGIG (reference sequence). Combining iRepertoire HTBI primers with Arm-PCR of CDR3 regions, the authors built TCR beta libraries. TCRdb redid the calling of the multiplex PCR reads with MiXCR, one entry per CDR3 protein. The sample yields 400,000 to 500,000 distinct CDR3 sequences, approximately 23% seen once. Time point denoted: persistent/refractory GD, antithyroid drugs over 5 years with positive TRAb. Extracted RNA from PBMCs served as the source of the TCR library.

The rearrangement joins TRBV30 to TRBJ1-2; D gene uncertain. This clonotype originated in a female donor with Graves disease. Specimen: peripheral blood mononuclear cells (PBMCs), collected when the disease was refractory, from a patient treated with antithyroid drugs. The chain's CDR3 is CAWAPPILGWYGYTF. CDR3 nucleotides: TGTGCCTGGGCCCCCCCTATTTTGGGGTGGTATGGCTACACCTTC.